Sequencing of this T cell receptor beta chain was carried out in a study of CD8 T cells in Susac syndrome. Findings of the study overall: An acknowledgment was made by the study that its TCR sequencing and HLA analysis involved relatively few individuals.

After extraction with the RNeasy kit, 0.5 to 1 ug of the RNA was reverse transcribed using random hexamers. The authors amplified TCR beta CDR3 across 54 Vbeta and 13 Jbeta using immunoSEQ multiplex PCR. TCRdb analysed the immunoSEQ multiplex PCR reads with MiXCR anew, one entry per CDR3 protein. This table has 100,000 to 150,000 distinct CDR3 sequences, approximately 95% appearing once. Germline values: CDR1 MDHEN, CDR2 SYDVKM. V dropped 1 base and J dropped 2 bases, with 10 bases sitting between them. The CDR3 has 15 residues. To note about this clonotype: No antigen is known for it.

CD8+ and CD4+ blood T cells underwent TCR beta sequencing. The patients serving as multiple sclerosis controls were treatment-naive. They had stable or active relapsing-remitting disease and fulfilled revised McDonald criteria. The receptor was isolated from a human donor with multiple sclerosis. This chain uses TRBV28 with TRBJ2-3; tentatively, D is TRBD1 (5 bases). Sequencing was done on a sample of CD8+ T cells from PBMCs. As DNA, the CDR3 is TGTGCCAGCAGTTTATTGACAGAACTCACAGATACGCAGTATTTT. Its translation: CASSLLTELTDTQYF.